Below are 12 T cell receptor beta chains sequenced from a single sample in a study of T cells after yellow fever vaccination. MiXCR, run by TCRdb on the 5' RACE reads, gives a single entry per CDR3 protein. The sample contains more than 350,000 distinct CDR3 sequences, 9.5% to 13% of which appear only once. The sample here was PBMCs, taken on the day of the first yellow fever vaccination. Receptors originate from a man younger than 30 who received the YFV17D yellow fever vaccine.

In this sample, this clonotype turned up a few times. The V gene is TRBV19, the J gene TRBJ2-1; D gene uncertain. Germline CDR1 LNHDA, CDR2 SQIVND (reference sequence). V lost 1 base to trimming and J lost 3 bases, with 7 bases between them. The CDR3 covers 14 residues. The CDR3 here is CASSIAPGYNEQFF. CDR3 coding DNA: TGTGCCAGTAGTATAGCCCCAGGCTACAATGAGCAGTTCTTC.

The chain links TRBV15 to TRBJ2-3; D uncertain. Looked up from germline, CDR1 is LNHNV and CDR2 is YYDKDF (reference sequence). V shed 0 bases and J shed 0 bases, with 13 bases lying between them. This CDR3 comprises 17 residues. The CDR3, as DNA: TGTGCCACCAGCAGAGATAACTACCTTACTAGCACAGATACGCAGTATTTT. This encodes CATSRDNYLTSTDTQYF.

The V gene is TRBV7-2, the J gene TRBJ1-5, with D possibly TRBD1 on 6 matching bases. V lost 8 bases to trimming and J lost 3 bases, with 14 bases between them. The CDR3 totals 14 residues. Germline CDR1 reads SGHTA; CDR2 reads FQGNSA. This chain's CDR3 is CASAPGQPNQPQHF. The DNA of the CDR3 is TGTGCCAGCGCCCCCGGACAGCCCAATCAGCCCCAGCATTTT.

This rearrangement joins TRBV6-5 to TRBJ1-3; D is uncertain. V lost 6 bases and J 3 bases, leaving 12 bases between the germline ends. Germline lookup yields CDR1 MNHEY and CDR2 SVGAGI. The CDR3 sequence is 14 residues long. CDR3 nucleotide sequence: TGTGCCAGCAGCCGGGCCCGACGTGGAAACACCATATATTTT. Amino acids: CASSRARRGNTIYF.

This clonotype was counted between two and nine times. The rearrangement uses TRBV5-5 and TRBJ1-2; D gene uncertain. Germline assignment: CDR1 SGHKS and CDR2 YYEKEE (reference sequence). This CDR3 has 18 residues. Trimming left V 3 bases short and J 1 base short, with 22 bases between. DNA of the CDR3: TGTGCCAGCAGCTCGGCCGAGGAGGGCGTAGGATTTAACTATGGCTACACCTTC. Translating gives CASSSAEEGVGFNYGYTF.

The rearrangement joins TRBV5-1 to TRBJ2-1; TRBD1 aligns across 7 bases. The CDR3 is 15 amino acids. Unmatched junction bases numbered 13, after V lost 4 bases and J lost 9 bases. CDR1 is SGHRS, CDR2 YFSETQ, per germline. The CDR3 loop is CASSRMDRSHSEQFF. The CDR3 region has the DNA TGCGCCAGCAGCCGAATGGACAGGTCCCACAGTGAGCAGTTCTTC.

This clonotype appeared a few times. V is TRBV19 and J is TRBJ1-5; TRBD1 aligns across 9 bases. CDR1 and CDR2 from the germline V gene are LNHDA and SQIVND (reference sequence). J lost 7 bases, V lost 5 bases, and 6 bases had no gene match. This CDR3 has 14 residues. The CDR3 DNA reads TGTGCCAGTAGTTCCAGACAGGGGGTACAGCCCCAGCATTTT. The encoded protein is CASSSRQGVQPQHF.

CDR3 residues: CASRNGQTPYEQYF. CDR3 in DNA: TGTGCCAGTAGAAACGGACAGACGCCCTACGAGCAGTACTTC. The chain couples TRBV12-3 or TRBV12-4 to TRBJ2-7; D may be TRBD1 (6 bases). V was shortened by 9 bases and J by 2 bases, with 17 bases between the two germline ends. The CDR3 contains 14 residues.

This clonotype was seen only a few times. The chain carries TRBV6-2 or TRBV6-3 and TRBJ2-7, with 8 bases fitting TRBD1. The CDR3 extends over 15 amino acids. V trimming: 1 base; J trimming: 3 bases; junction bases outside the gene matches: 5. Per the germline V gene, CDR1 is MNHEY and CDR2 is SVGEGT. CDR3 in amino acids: CASSYYGQGLYEQYF. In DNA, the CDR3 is TGTGCCAGCAGTTACTACGGACAGGGCCTCTACGAGCAGTACTTC.

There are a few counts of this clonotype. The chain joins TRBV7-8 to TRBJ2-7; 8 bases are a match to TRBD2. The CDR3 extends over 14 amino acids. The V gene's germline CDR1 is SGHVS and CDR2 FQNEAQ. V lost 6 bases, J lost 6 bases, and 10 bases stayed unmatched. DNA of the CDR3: TGTGCCAGCAGTCTTGGGACTAGTCTGCGCGAGCAGTACTTC. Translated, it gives CASSLGTSLREQYF. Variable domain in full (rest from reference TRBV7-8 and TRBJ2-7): GAGVSQSPRYKVAKRGQDVALRCDPISGHVSLFWYQQALGQGPEFLTYFQNEAQLDKSGLPSDRFFAERPEGSVSTLKIQRTQQEDSAVYLCASSLGTSLREQYFGPGTRLTVT.

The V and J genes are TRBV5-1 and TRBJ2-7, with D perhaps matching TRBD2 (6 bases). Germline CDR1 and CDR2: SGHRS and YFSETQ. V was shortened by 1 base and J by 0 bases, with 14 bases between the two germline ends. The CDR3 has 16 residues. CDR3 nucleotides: TGCGCCAGCAGCTTGTCTGTTAGGGGACTCTCCTACGAGCAGTACTTC. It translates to CASSLSVRGLSYEQYF.

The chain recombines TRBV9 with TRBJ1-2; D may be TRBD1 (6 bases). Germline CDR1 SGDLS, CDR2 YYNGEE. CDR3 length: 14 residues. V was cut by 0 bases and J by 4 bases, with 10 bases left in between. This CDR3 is CASSVDRVAYGYTF. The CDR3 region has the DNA TGTGCCAGCAGCGTAGACAGGGTGGCCTATGGCTACACCTTC.